This T cell receptor (beta chain) was identified in a study of blood T cell repertoires in COVID-19. Study information: Sites in the United States, Italy and Spain provided acute and convalescent COVID-19 samples.

This clone was recorded only once. Germline V gene data show CDR1 as ENHRY and CDR2 as SYGVKD. With 2 bases removed from V and 4 bases from J, the gap between germline ends came to 14 bases. The length of the CDR3 is 15 residues. Original methodology: Reference gene primers were amplified, and this amplification served to estimate nucleated cell counts. Using immunoSEQ multiplex PCR, the repertoire was profiled, and TCRdb retains in-frame clones only, with some absent. V and J calls plus clone size are reproduced from that table; the DNA served to infer D and trimming. Seen here are roughly 570,000 clones, roughly 91% observed once, and the top ten hold around 7.8%.

V usage is TRBV10-3 and J usage is TRBJ1-1; D unclear. The clonotype originates from a woman between 50 and 59 years old with COVID-19, enrolled during active disease. Source material: peripheral blood. In nucleotides, the CDR3 is TGTGCCATCAGTGAGGGGATGACGGGAGGCACTGAAGCTTTCTTT. Amino acids: CAISEGMTGGTEAFF.